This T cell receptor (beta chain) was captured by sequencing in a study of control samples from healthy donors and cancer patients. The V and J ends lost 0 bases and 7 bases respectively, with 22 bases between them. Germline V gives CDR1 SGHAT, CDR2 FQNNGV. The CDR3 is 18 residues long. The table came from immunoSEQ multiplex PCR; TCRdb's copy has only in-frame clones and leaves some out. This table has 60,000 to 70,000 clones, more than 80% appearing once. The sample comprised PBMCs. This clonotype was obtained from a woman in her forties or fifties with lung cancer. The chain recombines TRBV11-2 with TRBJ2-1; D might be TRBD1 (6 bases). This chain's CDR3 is CASSLDRGTPPWINEQFF. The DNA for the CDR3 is TGTGCCAGCAGCTTAGATAGAGGGACACCCCCTTGGATAAATGAGCAGTTCTTC.